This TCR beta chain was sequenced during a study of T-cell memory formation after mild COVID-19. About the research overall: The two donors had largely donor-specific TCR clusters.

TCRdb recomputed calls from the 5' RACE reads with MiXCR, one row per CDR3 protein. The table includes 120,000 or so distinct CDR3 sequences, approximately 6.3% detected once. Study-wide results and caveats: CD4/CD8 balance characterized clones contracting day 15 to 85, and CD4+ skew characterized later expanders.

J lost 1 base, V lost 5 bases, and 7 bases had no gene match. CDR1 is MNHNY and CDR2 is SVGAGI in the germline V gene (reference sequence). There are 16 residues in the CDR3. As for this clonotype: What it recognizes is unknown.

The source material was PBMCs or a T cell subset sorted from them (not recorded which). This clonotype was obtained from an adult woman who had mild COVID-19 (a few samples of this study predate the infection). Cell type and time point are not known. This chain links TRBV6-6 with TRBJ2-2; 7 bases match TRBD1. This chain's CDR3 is CASSPTGRGNTGELFF. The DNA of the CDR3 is TGTGCCAGCAGTCCGACAGGGCGAGGGAACACCGGGGAGCTGTTTTTT.